This T cell receptor (beta chain) was sequenced for a study of blood T cell repertoires in COVID-19. Study as a whole: The United States, Italy and Spain provided the acute and convalescent COVID-19 samples.

In germline, CDR1 is SGHTS, CDR2 YDEGEE. With V trimmed by 6 bases and J by 8 bases, 11 bases remained unmatched. The CDR3 contains 14 residues. The table came from immunoSEQ multiplex PCR; TCRdb's copy has only in-frame clones and leaves some out. The data hold around 62,000 clones, with approximately 88% observed a single time. The source material was peripheral blood. The chain combines TRBV5-8 with TRBJ2-3, with 8 bases matching TRBD2. The receptor's source is a woman aged 60-75 years with COVID-19, enrolled during active disease. Here the CDR3 reads CASTAGGAQSTQYF. The DNA of the CDR3 is TGTGCCAGCACCGCCGGGGGGGCCCAGAGTACGCAGTATTTT.